This TCR beta chain was identified in a study of OX40 agonist ivuxolimab in advanced cancers. Study-wide background: The patients got ivuxolimab, which is an agonistic anti-OX40 (CD134) antibody. Prior checkpoint blockade (anti-PD-1, anti-PD-L1 or anti-CTLA-4) was permitted; less than 45% had it.

Libraries were prepared by immunoSEQ multiplex PCR; TCRdb keeps only in-frame clonotypes and omits some of them. This sample has nearly 65,000 clones, with about 89% found just once. Germline loops: CDR1 SEHNR, CDR2 FQNEAQ (reference sequence). The germline V and J ends were trimmed by 2 bases and 7 bases, with 15 bases remaining between them. The CDR3 sequence is 16 residues long. The V and J genes are TRBV7-9 and TRBJ1-6, with D unresolved. Source: CD4+ or CD8+ T cells sorted from blood, taken in a trial of the OX40 agonist ivuxolimab. The source of this sequence is an adult with an advanced solid tumor such as melanoma, head and neck, liver or kidney cancer. The CDR3 DNA reads as TGTGCCAGCAGCTTATGGCGGGGAGGAGGAAATTCACCCCTCCACTTT. Its translation: CASSLWRGGGNSPLHF.